A single sample is the source of the 14 T cell receptor beta chains below, sequenced in a study of blood T cells in healthy people across ages (dated by TCRdb to the mid-2010s). The library was obtained by 5' RACE. Sequencing was carried out with an Illumina HiSeq 2500. The second PCR ran for roughly 7 to 12 cycles and used a J-beta primer mix along with a sample-barcoded 5' primer. TCRdb itself trimmed the public reads at Q25 with fastp, ran MiXCR and retained productive beta chains. Duplicate CDR3 protein sequences are folded into a single record with the most common DNA and genes. The sample table lists 450,000 to 650,000 distinct CDR3 sequences, about 25% of them with a count of one. Of the sample, roughly 9.4% falls within the top ten clones. This same sample was also taken into another study, of T cells of mothers and their children.

Sample: blood. Receptor source: a boy between 10 and 17 years old in good health.

There are many counts of this clonotype. The J gene is TRBJ2-1, the V gene TRBV4-1, with TRBD1 as a possible D gene (6 bases). This CDR3 is 22 amino acids long. V was cut by 0 bases and J by 0 bases, with 27 bases left in between. Germline V lookup: CDR1 MGHRA, CDR2 YSYEKL. The CDR3 sequence is CASSQEASPGSSWGRSYNEQFF. CDR3 DNA sequence: TGCGCCAGCAGCCAAGAAGCCTCCCCGGGGTCTAGCTGGGGGCGCTCCTACAATGAGCAGTTCTTC.

Only one count was recorded for this clonotype. At one end, the junction sequence differs from germline, possibly due to a read error. The chain couples TRBV7-3 to TRBJ2-1; either TRBD1 or TRBD2 may fit D (6 bases each). CDR1 SGHTA and CDR2 FQGTGA come from the germline V gene. The CDR3 extends over 16 amino acids. The CDR3 nucleotides read TGTGCTAGCAGCTTTTACGGGGGCTCGGGGTACAATGAGCAGTTCTTC. Translating it yields CASSFYGGSGYNEQFF.

The sample holds a few counts of this clonotype. This rearrangement joins TRBV10-3 to TRBJ2-7; D unclear. The CDR3 spans 14 residues. Germline assignment: CDR1 ENHRY and CDR2 SYGVKD. The V gene lost 4 bases and the J gene lost 6 bases, with 16 bases spanning the gap. The CDR3 DNA reads TGTGCCATCAGTGTAGGTGGATCCGGTTCCGAGCAGTACTTC. It translates to CAISVGGSGSEQYF.

The chain employs TRBV28 and TRBJ2-5, with 15 bases lining up with TRBD2. J was trimmed by 6 bases and V by 6 bases; bases with no gene match: 2. This CDR3 spans 14 amino acids. From germline, CDR1 is MDHEN and CDR2 SYDVKM. In DNA form, the CDR3 reads TGTGCCAGCAGGGGGACTAGCGGGAGGAAGACCCAGTACTTC. This sequence encodes CASRGTSGRKTQYF.

The genes are TRBV6-5 and TRBJ1-1, with a tentative D call TRBD1 (5 bases). The length of the CDR3 is 15 residues. With 7 bases removed from V and 1 base from J, the gap between germline ends came to 16 bases. Germline CDR1 and CDR2: MNHEY and SVGAGI. The CDR3 DNA is TGTGCCAGCATCCCAACGGGACTGCAGAACACTGAAGCTTTCTTT. Amino acids: CASIPTGLQNTEAFF.

Only a few counts were recorded for this clonotype. J is TRBJ2-4 and V is TRBV28; D is possibly TRBD1 (6 bases). CDR1 and CDR2 (germline): MDHEN, SYDVKM. With 5 bases removed from V and 1 base from J, the gap between germline ends came to 15 bases. This CDR3 region has 16 residues. CDR3 nucleotides: TGTGCCAGCAGTCTACCTCAGGGGCAGGCCAAAAACATTCAGTACTTC. Protein: CASSLPQGQAKNIQYF.

The chain combines TRBV7-3 with TRBJ2-5, with 8 bases aligning to TRBD2. The DNA matches TRBJ2-1 better at its end, which makes the J call doubtful. Germline V gene lookup returns CDR1 SGHTA and CDR2 FQGTGA. CDR3 length equals 15 residues. CDR3 nucleotides: TGTGCCAGCAGCTCCGGGCGGGGGGCCTACAATGAGCAGTTCTTC. Translating gives CASSSGRGAYNEQFF.

The V and J genes are TRBV7-2 and TRBJ2-1; 10 bases align to TRBD2. CDR3 size: 15 residues. V was clipped by 1 base and J by 9 bases; unmatched bases: 6. In germline, CDR1 is SGHTA, CDR2 FQGNSA. CDR3 sequence reads: CASSLGVAGGREQFF. The CDR3, as DNA: TGTGCCAGCAGCTTAGGGGTAGCGGGAGGCCGTGAGCAGTTCTTC. Full variable domain (outside the CDR3, taken from reference TRBV7-2 and TRBJ2-1): GAGVSQSPSNKVTEKGKDVELRCDPISGHTALYWYRQSLGQGLEFLIYFQGNSAPDKSGLPSDRFSAERTGGSVSTLTIQRTQQEDSAVYLCASSLGVAGGREQFFGPGTRLTVL.

In DNA, the CDR3 is TGTGCCAGCAGTTTGGGGACAGGGGACGGAACCTACGAGCAGTACTTC. Translation: CASSLGTGDGTYEQYF. J is TRBJ2-7 and V is TRBV27, with 10 positions matching TRBD1. V lost 3 bases to trimming and J lost 2 bases; unmatched junction nucleotides: 7. Germline V gives CDR1 MNHEY, CDR2 SMNVEV (reference sequence). This CDR3 has 16 amino acids.

This clonotype was seen more than once but under ten times. The chain links TRBV2 to TRBJ1-1, with D hard to call. V was trimmed by 7 bases and J by 2 bases, leaving 20 bases between them. CDR3 size: 16 residues. In germline, CDR1 is SNHLY, CDR2 FYNNEI. The CDR3 region is CASTRREVGPNTEAFF. As DNA, the CDR3 is TGTGCCAGCACCCGACGGGAGGTTGGCCCCAACACTGAAGCTTTCTTT. Using reference TRBV2 and TRBJ1-1 for the parts outside the CDR3, the full variable domain is EPEVTQTPSHQVTQMGQEVILRCVPISNHLYFYWYRQILGQKVEFLVSFYNNEISEKSEIFDDQFSVERPDGSNFTLKIRSTKLEDSAMYFCASTRREVGPNTEAFFGQGTRLTVV.

This clonotype has more than one count but fewer than ten. V is TRBV29-1 and J is TRBJ2-2; D not certain. CDR1 and CDR2 (germline): SQVTM, ANQGSEA. V dropped 5 bases and J dropped 1 base, with 8 bases sitting between them. CDR3 length: 13 amino acids. The CDR3 loop reads CSVPEMNTGELFF. DNA of the CDR3: TGCAGCGTTCCTGAGATGAACACCGGGGAGCTGTTTTTT.

The chain uses TRBV7-9 and TRBJ1-2; TRBD1 matches at 7 bases. Losses at the gene ends were 6 bases for V and 0 bases for J; bases not matched to a gene: 4. The CDR3 contains 14 residues. Germline V gene sequence: CDR1 SEHNR, CDR2 FQNEAQ (reference sequence). The CDR3 sequence is CASRTTGSNYGYTF. The CDR3 DNA follows: TGTGCCAGCAGGACGACAGGGTCTAACTATGGCTACACCTTC.

There are a few counts of this clonotype. This chain joins TRBV6-2 or TRBV6-3 and TRBJ1-5; tentatively, D is TRBD1 (5 bases). The germline V gene encodes CDR1 MNHEY and CDR2 SVGEGT. There are 15 residues in the CDR3. V lost 4 bases and J 0 bases, leaving 10 bases between the germline ends. Here the CDR3 reads CASSFQGYSNQPQHF. CDR3 bases: TGTGCCAGCAGTTTTCAGGGATATAGCAATCAGCCCCAGCATTTT.

This clonotype showed up just a few times. The gene calls are TRBV18 and TRBJ1-1; 11 bases are shared with TRBD1. This CDR3 is 17 amino acids long. The ends lost 1 base at V and 3 bases at J; junction bases unmatched: 7. CDR1 is KGHSH, CDR2 LQKENI, per germline. CDR3 protein: CASSPLLGTGGDTEAFF. DNA for the CDR3: TGTGCCAGCTCACCACTATTGGGGACAGGGGGGGACACTGAAGCTTTCTTT.